These 3 T cell receptor beta chains share one sample of origin, sequenced in a study of patients and donors after allogeneic stem cell transplantation. Each CDR3 protein gets one entry after TCRdb re-called the RT-PCR reads with MiXCR. The sample yields about 410,000 distinct CDR3 sequences, approximately 16% seen once. The specimen sequenced was blood, either unsorted or a sorted T cell fraction (not recorded which). The receptors here all came from a human donor who was either an allogeneic HSCT recipient or a stem cell or donor lymphocyte infusion donor (not recorded which). It is not recorded whose cells these are; they may come from a transplant donor.

V and J are TRBV6-1 and TRBJ2-1; the match to TRBD2 covers 9 bases. Trimming cost V 5 bases and J 4 bases; bases outside gene matches: 6. The CDR3 is 15 residues long. The germline CDR1 and CDR2 sequences are MNHNS and SASEGT. CDR3 protein: CASSPRLAVYNEQFF. The DNA for the CDR3 is TGTGCCAGCAGTCCCCGACTAGCGGTATACAATGAGCAGTTCTTC.

This clonotype was seen a handful of times. The chain employs TRBV19 and TRBJ1-4; D gene uncertain. From germline, CDR1 is LNHDA and CDR2 SQIVND (reference sequence). V lost 5 bases and J lost 3, with 13 bases in between. CDR3 length: 15 amino acids. The CDR3: CASSLGQSSNEKLFF. CDR3 DNA: TGTGCCAGTAGTCTCGGGCAGAGTTCTAATGAAAAACTGTTTTTT.

This clonotype came up many times. This chain joins TRBV11-1 and TRBJ2-2, with 14 bases aligning to TRBD2. CDR1 and CDR2 from the germline V gene are SGHAT and FQDESV (reference sequence). This CDR3 comprises 18 residues. The V gene end was trimmed by 5 bases and the J gene end by 3 bases; junction bases not matched to a gene: 8. This CDR3 reads CASSPPGLAGEYTGELFF. The CDR3, as DNA: TGTGCCAGCAGCCCTCCGGGACTAGCGGGAGAGTACACCGGGGAGCTGTTTTTT.